This entry is about one TCR beta chain. This same CDR3 is encoded by further DNA sequences in the sample. This sample was taken from a study of blood T cell repertoires in COVID-19. Sequenced by immunoSEQ multiplex PCR; TCRdb stores in-frame clones only, minus some. The sample records 200,000 or so clones, about four fifths being singletons. The CDR3 is made up of 20 amino acids. The receptor was derived from a woman of 80 years or more with acute or convalescent COVID-19. Sequenced material: peripheral blood. V is TRBV21-1 and J is TRBJ2-1; the table's D call, TRBD2, was not checked against the DNA. TRBV21-1 is a pseudogene. The chain's CDR3 is CASSKLTVLAEGFSYNEQFF. The CDR3 DNA reads TGTGCCAGCAGCAAACTGACGGTCTTAGCGGAGGGGTTTTCCTACAATGAGCAGTTCTTC.